The TCR beta chain described here comes from a study of shared clonotypes between healthy human individuals (dated by TCRdb to 2020 to 2021). Looking at the study overall: The cohort comprised two women and a few men aged 18 to 49 years. Between about 0.94 and 8.9 billion PBMCs per donor were obtained by leukapheresis. Libraries were prepared and TCR repertoires were sequenced by different laboratories using diverse techniques, in order to increase sequencing depth and limit assay-specific biases. To estimate repertoire size and how much clonotypes are shared between individuals, the study performed deep sequencing of blood TCR repertoires from roughly five healthy adults. For each donor, CD4 naive and CD4 memory were each run on three plates, CD8 naive on two plates, and CD8 memory on one plate.

Points on this clone: Its antigen specificity is not known. Qualities for individual bases were not recorded, and no much larger clone is one base off.

The paper as a whole reports these results and caveats: Rarefaction of sorted-subset datasets indicated incomplete sequencing despite the large sequencing depth. Sampling was limited to blood, and TCR repertoires in tissue likely differ from TCR repertoires in blood. Sharing across a handful of donors was observed for approximately 5% of naive CD4, 3% to 3.5% of naive CD8, 2% to 2.5% of memory CD4, and around 0.42% of memory CD8 clonotypes. Naive subsets generally had larger estimated clonotype richness than memory subsets. Higher generation probabilities were observed for clonotypes shared by all four sorted-subset donors than for non-shared clonotypes. The genetic and exposure-history diversity represented was limited by the small number of donors. Based on pairwise subsampling, the degree of clonotype sharing among donors was expected to be affected by sequencing depth.

Healthy HIV-negative adults with no recently reported acute infections or vaccinations were included as donors. Only Caucasian adults living in Nashville, Tennessee, USA were represented among the donors. Magnetic negative selection was used to enrich CD4+ T cells, after which naive cells were positively selected on CD45RA and the negative fraction became the memory subset. Blood was obtained by leukapheresis, after which PBMCs were separated by Ficoll-Histopaque density gradient centrifugation and cryopreserved in liquid nitrogen vapor phase. Analytical flow cytometry was used to check the purity and quantity of every magnetically sorted T cell population. Each sorted fraction had its genomic DNA isolated and then quantified by UV absorbance on a Nanodrop 2000c. Using the deep immunoSEQ assay, multiplex PCR amplified TCR CDR3 regions from genomic DNA. Extracted genomic DNA from each cell subset was spread evenly across all wells of several immunoSEQ 96-well plates, with each plate serving as a replicate. Each replicate PCR for sorted subsets received about 200 ng genomic DNA, equal to tens of thousands of T cell genomes. Purified libraries were measured with a Qubit 3.0 fluorometer, size-checked on a Bioanalyzer 2100, and measured again with the KAPA Library Quantification kit. Every immunoSEQ 96-well plate was sequenced on a separate single-read 150-cycle Illumina NextSeq 550 flow cell. The authors' pipeline ran thus. Because only junctional sequences without quality scores were contained in the immunoSEQ output, filtering matching that applied to full-length reads could not be performed. Sequences were annotated with PyIR, a Python wrapper for IgBLAST v1.9, and V/J genes and CDR3 were assigned using IMGT germline references. Reads were removed for weak V/J assignments (E-value above 1e-6), missing CDR3, stop codons, out-of-frame junctions, or ambiguous translated residues. V3J clonotypes were defined as sequences sharing an identical inferred V gene, J gene, and CDR3 amino acid sequence. Percentage overlap between repertoires was computed as shared unique clonotypes divided by the size of the smaller repertoire. Three approaches were used to assess repertoire richness: RTK rarefaction, the Chao1 estimator, and Recon v2.1 estimates of unobserved clonotypes. Generation probabilities were computed with OLGA for all TCRbeta clonotypes obtained by the gDNA method from a few donors. TCRdb obtained this table from immuneACCESS and retained in-frame rearrangements with V and J assigned. These tables miss some clones; where compared with another copy, unresolved V genes account for less than half of the shortfall, and the remainder is unexplained. V and J calls and clone size are those listed in that table; D and trimming were worked out from the DNA. Across this sample there are approximately 980,000 clones, with approximately 80% seen only once. The ten biggest clones cover nearly 1.5% of the sample.

Sequenced material: memory CD4+ T cells sorted from blood. This specimen's cell subset or site label, interpreted: CD45RA-negative fraction. This TCR derives from a man aged 18-30 years in good health.

The CDR3 region: CASSVDEGDPLETQYF. The DNA reads as follows: TGTGCCAGCAGCGTAGACGAGGGGGATCCTCTCGAGACCCAGTACTTC. The chain links TRBV9 with TRBJ2-5, with TRBD1 perhaps the D gene, on 6 matching bases. Inclusive of the bounding cysteine and phenylalanine, the CDR3 is 16 residues long. Here the CDR3 DNA is all that survives: 48 bases in frame from base 1. V is reduced by 0 bases and J by 5 bases, leaving a spacing of 17 bases between them. The germline V gene yields SGDLS for CDR1 and YYNGEE for CDR2. Full variable domain (CDR3 extended with the reference TRBV9 and TRBJ2-5 proteins): DSGVTQTPKHLITATGQRVTLRCSPRSGDLSVYWYQQSLDQGLQFLIQYYNGEERAKGNILERFSAQQFPDLHSELNLSSLELGDSALYFCASSVDEGDPLETQYFGPGTRLLVL.